The 23 T cell receptor beta chains in this list originate from one sample, sequenced in a study of OX40 agonist ivuxolimab in advanced cancers. Measured with immunoSEQ multiplex PCR; TCRdb has only the in-frame clones, and not every one. This sample yields some 45,000 clones, of which around 92% are seen a single time; roughly 16% belongs to the top ten. This specimen consisted of CD4+ or CD8+ T cells sorted from blood, obtained in a trial of the OX40 agonist ivuxolimab. The receptors stem from an adult with an advanced solid tumor such as melanoma, head and neck, liver or kidney cancer.

CDR3 bases: TGCGCCAGCAGCTCCACACTAGCGGGAGGGAGGGAGACCCAGTACTTC. Translated: CASSSTLAGGRETQYF. V usage is TRBV5-1 and J usage is TRBJ2-5; 13 nucleotides agree with TRBD2. Germline V gene sequence: CDR1 SGHRS, CDR2 YFSETQ. V shed 3 bases, J shed 5 bases, and the junction held 7 bases outside the gene matches. The CDR3 totals 16 residues.

The genes are TRBV2 and TRBJ1-6; no clear D gene. CDR1 is SNHLY and CDR2 is FYNNEI in the germline V gene. V gave up 7 bases and J gave up 5 bases, with 15 bases separating them. CDR3 size: 15 residues. The CDR3 DNA is TGTGCCAGCAAATACTCTCATTCTGATAATTCACCCCTCCACTTT. Its translation: CASKYSHSDNSPLHF.

The genes are TRBV29-1 and TRBJ2-2; 7 bases agree with TRBD1. Germline V CDR1 and CDR2: SQVTM, ANQGSEA. V shed 6 bases and J 6 bases; nucleotides not matched to a gene: 10. This CDR3 region has 14 residues. In DNA, the CDR3 is TGCAGCGTGATGACAGGGTCAGAATCCGGGGAGCTGTTTTTT. This encodes CSVMTGSESGELFF.

The chain employs TRBV5-5 and TRBJ1-1, with TRBD1 identical over 7 bases. V lost 4 bases, J lost 5 bases, and 8 bases stayed unmatched. Germline V lookup: CDR1 SGHKS, CDR2 YYEKEE (reference sequence). CDR3 length: 14 amino acids. CDR3 nucleotide sequence: TGTGCCAGCAGCACCCCAGGGGGTTGGACTGAAGCTTTCTTT. Its translation: CASSTPGGWTEAFF.

Here the CDR3 reads CASTSVPSAGYTF. In DNA, the CDR3 is TGTGCCAGCACATCAGTCCCCAGTGCGGGCTACACCTTC. The rearrangement joins TRBV13 to TRBJ1-2; D gene unclear. Per germline, CDR1 PRHDT and CDR2 FYEKMQ (reference sequence). The V gene lost 7 bases and the J gene lost 8 bases, with 17 bases spanning the gap. This CDR3 is 13 amino acids long.

The chain joins TRBV4-1 to TRBJ1-4; D unclear. Germline CDR1 MGHRA, CDR2 YSYEKL. This CDR3 region has 13 residues. Trimming cost V 0 bases and J 5 bases, with 4 bases left between them. As DNA, the CDR3 is TGCGCCAGCAGCCAAGAGCAGAATGAAAAACTGTTTTTT. This sequence encodes CASSQEQNEKLFF.

This rearrangement joins TRBV2 to TRBJ2-7; 10 nucleotides align to TRBD2. CDR1 SNHLY and CDR2 FYNNEI come from the germline V gene. The CDR3 spans 16 residues. V lost 6 bases to trimming and J lost 5 bases; unmatched junction nucleotides: 13. As DNA, the CDR3 is TGTGCCAGCAGCGTAAACTTAGCGGGAGGCTGGGACGAGCAGTACTTC. It codes for CASSVNLAGGWDEQYF. The complete variable domain, with remaining parts taken from reference TRBV2 and TRBJ2-7, reads EPEVTQTPSHQVTQMGQEVILRCVPISNHLYFYWYRQILGQKVEFLVSFYNNEISEKSEIFDDQFSVERPDGSNFTLKIRSTKLEDSAMYFCASSVNLAGGWDEQYFGPGTRLTVT.

The chain has TRBV2 and TRBJ2-7; D tentatively fits TRBD1 or TRBD2 (5 bases each). V was pared by 8 bases and J by 3 bases, with 20 bases between. The germline CDR1 and CDR2 sequences are SNHLY and FYNNEI. The CDR3 length is 15 residues. The DNA of the CDR3 is TGTGCCAGCTGCAAACCCGGGACGGTAGGCTACGAGCAGTACTTC. This translates into CASCKPGTVGYEQYF.

The genes are TRBV19 and TRBJ2-5; D remains ambiguous. Per germline, CDR1 LNHDA and CDR2 SQIVND (reference sequence). CDR3 length: 14 residues. Trimming left V 3 bases short and J 5 bases short, with 13 bases between. The CDR3, as DNA: TGTGCCAGTAGTATTCGGTCGCAGTCGGAGACCCAGTACTTC. Its translation: CASSIRSQSETQYF.

This chain links TRBV11-3 with TRBJ2-1; 9 nucleotides align to TRBD2. CDR1 is SGHNT and CDR2 is YENEEA in the germline V gene. Trimming took 0 bases from V and 3 from J; bases not matched to a gene: 6. The length of the CDR3 is 17 residues. The DNA for the CDR3 is TGTGCCAGCAGCTTAGACCAGCGGGGGGAACACTACAATGAGCAGTTCTTC. Amino acids: CASSLDQRGEHYNEQFF.

J is TRBJ1-2 and V is TRBV7-9; TRBD1 matches 9 bases. Trimming removed 8 bases from V and 7 bases from J; junction bases left unmatched: 8. This CDR3 has 13 amino acids. Germline V gives CDR1 SEHNR, CDR2 FQNEAQ (reference sequence). CDR3 sequence: CASRLQGAGGYTF. CDR3 DNA: TGTGCCAGCCGCCTACAGGGGGCCGGTGGCTACACCTTC. Variable domain in full (rest from reference TRBV7-9 and TRBJ1-2): DTGVSQNPRHKITKRGQNVTFRCDPISEHNRLYWYRQTLGQGPEFLTYFQNEAQLEKSRLLSDRFSAERPKGSFSTLEIQRTEQGDSAMYLCASRLQGAGGYTFGSGTRLTVV.

This chain links TRBV30 with TRBJ1-1, with D possibly TRBD1 on 5 matching bases. The CDR3 extends over 13 amino acids. V lost 5 bases and J lost 7, with 17 bases in between. Germline CDR1 reads GTSNPN; CDR2 reads SVGIG (reference sequence). The CDR3 DNA sequence: TGTGCCTGGGACGGGACCGGGATTAGTGAAGCTTTCTTT. Translation: CAWDGTGISEAFF.

The rearrangement links TRBV19 to TRBJ1-1; D remains unclear. Per germline, CDR1 LNHDA and CDR2 SQIVND (reference sequence). Trimming removed 6 bases from V and 3 bases from J, with 17 bases in between. The CDR3 sequence is 15 residues long. This chain's CDR3 is CASRNTDLGDTEAFF. CDR3 nucleotides: TGTGCCAGTAGGAATACGGACCTCGGAGACACTGAAGCTTTCTTT.

This rearrangement joins TRBV27 to TRBJ2-3; 8 positions agree with TRBD2. The germline CDR1 and CDR2 sequences are MNHEY and SMNVEV (reference sequence). There are 17 residues in the CDR3. Trimming cost V 7 bases and J 6 bases; bases outside gene matches: 18. The CDR3 reads CASKGTGTRVWRDTQYF. In DNA form, the CDR3 reads TGTGCCAGCAAGGGGACCGGGACTAGAGTTTGGCGGGATACGCAGTATTTT.

This chain uses TRBV29-1 with TRBJ2-5; 11 bases are shared with TRBD2. The germline V gene encodes CDR1 SQVTM and CDR2 ANQGSEA. The CDR3 totals 15 residues. V trimming: 4 bases; J trimming: 0 bases; junction bases outside the gene matches: 4. The CDR3 DNA reads TGCAGCGTTGTTGGGACTAGCGGCGACCAAGAGACCCAGTACTTC. It codes for CSVVGTSGDQETQYF.

The chain couples TRBV5-1 to TRBJ2-1, with 9 positions matching TRBD2. This CDR3 is 19 amino acids long. Germline V gives CDR1 SGHRS, CDR2 YFSETQ. With 4 bases clipped from V and 0 bases from J, the junction kept 14 bases outside the gene matches. The CDR3 region is CASSTKPGLAASSYNEQFF. The CDR3 region has the DNA TGCGCCAGCAGCACCAAACCGGGACTAGCTGCCAGCTCCTACAATGAGCAGTTCTTC.

V gene TRBV11-2 combines with J gene TRBJ2-7, with 9 bases lining up with TRBD2. CDR3 length: 17 amino acids. Germline CDR1 is SGHAT and CDR2 is FQNNGV. Trimming cost V 6 bases and J 4 bases; bases outside gene matches: 16. The CDR3 DNA follows: TGTGCCAGCAGAAAGAGGATGGGGCGGGAGGGCCCGTACGAGCAGTACTTC. Protein sequence: CASRKRMGREGPYEQYF.

Regarding this clone: The junction does not match germline at one end; this may be a read error. The V gene is TRBV6-6, the J gene TRBJ2-7, with D perhaps matching TRBD2 (5 bases). The germline CDR1 and CDR2 sequences are MNHNY and SVGAGI (reference sequence). The CDR3 spans 14 residues. The CDR3 reads CASSYFPGSYGQYF. Here the CDR3 DNA reads TGTGCCAGCAGTTACTTCCCGGGAAGCTACGGGCAGTACTTC.

The chain joins TRBV4-2 to TRBJ2-3; 10 bases fit TRBD2. This CDR3 region has 17 residues. Germline V lookup: CDR1 LGHNA, CDR2 YNFKEQ. J was trimmed by 4 bases and V by 0 bases; bases with no gene match: 7. The CDR3 DNA is TGTGCCAGCAGCCAAGATCCCGGACTAGCGGTTCCAGATACGCAGTATTTT. Encoded protein: CASSQDPGLAVPDTQYF.

The chain employs TRBV7-9 and TRBJ2-1; the match to TRBD2 covers 7 bases. This CDR3 comprises 13 residues. The germline gives CDR1 SEHNR, CDR2 FQNEAQ (reference sequence). The ends lost 7 bases at V and 9 bases at J; junction bases unmatched: 9. The CDR3 nucleotides read TGTGCCAGCAAGCGGGGACTGGTCCTTGAGCAGTTCTTC. It yields the protein CASKRGLVLEQFF.

The chain joins TRBV7-6 to TRBJ1-2; tentative D call: TRBD1 (5 bases). The CDR3 is made up of 14 amino acids. The V end was cut by 5 bases, the J end by 4 bases, with 14 bases between. CDR1 and CDR2 (germline): SGHVS, FNYEAQ. CDR3 bases: TGTGCCAGCAGCCCGGGGGGAGGCATCTATGGCTACACCTTC. This gives the protein CASSPGGGIYGYTF.

This rearrangement joins TRBV6-5 to TRBJ2-7, with D possibly TRBD2 on 5 matching bases. The germline V gene encodes CDR1 MNHEY and CDR2 SVGAGI. V gave up 0 bases and J gave up 3 bases, with 15 bases separating them. The CDR3 is 16 residues long. CDR3 protein: CASSYSSGTLLYEQYF. CDR3 coding DNA: TGTGCCAGCAGTTACTCGAGCGGCACCTTACTCTACGAGCAGTACTTC.

The V call is TRBV9, the J call TRBJ2-7, with TRBD2 matching over 12 bases. With 3 bases clipped from V and 3 bases from J, the junction kept 4 bases outside the gene matches. The germline gives CDR1 SGDLS, CDR2 YYNGEE. The CDR3 runs to 15 residues. DNA of the CDR3: TGTGCCAGCAGCGACAGACTAGCGGGAGACTACGAGCAGTACTTC. It translates to CASSDRLAGDYEQYF.